This T cell receptor beta chain derives from a study of beta chain features in type 1 diabetes. The study's findings and limits: There was a moderate but significant shortening of TCRB CDR3s in all four CD4+ subsets of Type 1 diabetes patients.

This CDR3 contains 17 residues. The V segment lost 3 bases and the J segment 7 bases; nucleotides outside the gene matches: 15. Germline CDR1 and CDR2: SGHRS and YFSETQ. This clone has only a few counts. Its target is not known. The study reverse transcribed the entire isolated RNA, so it sequenced expressed TCRB transcripts. The data were produced by immunoSEQ multiplex PCR, yet TCRdb's version contains in-frame clones alone and is incomplete. Among around 340,000 clones listed, around 9% were seen once. The V and J genes are TRBV5-1 and TRBJ2-3, with 9 bases aligning to TRBD2. Sequencing input: central memory CD4+ T cells from blood. The sequence came from a man aged 25 to 40 with type 1 diabetes. For the CDR3, the DNA is TGCGCCAGCAGCTCCCGGGAGGGCGGGACTAGCCTAAATACGCAGTATTTT. Translating gives CASSSREGGTSLNTQYF.